The T cell receptor beta chain under discussion was sequenced for a study of cytomegalovirus exposure and HLA in healthy donors. Overall study: In a previous analysis, 110 million or so unique TCR beta sequences were found from 150 million to 200 million T cells.

Researchers ran the PCR with 60 Vbeta and 13 Jbeta primers. Generated by immunoSEQ multiplex PCR, the TCRdb table keeps only in-frame clones and is missing some. Of more than 140,000 clones in the sample, 75% to 80% were seen once. The CDR3 length is 13 residues. The V and J ends lost 5 bases and 6 bases, in that order; junction bases with no gene match: 6. The germline gives CDR1 SGHVS, CDR2 FNYEAQ. Healthy bone marrow donors formed the donor group. The chain employs TRBV7-6 and TRBJ2-7, with 8 nucleotides matching TRBD1. Sequencing was done on a sample of PBMCs. The sequence came from a female donor in good health and CMV-seronegative. The CDR3 region is CASSRTGLTEQYF. CDR3 coding DNA: TGTGCCAGCAGCCGGACAGGGCTGACCGAGCAGTACTTC. Using reference TRBV7-6 and TRBJ2-7 for the parts outside the CDR3, the full variable domain is GAGVSQSPRYKVTKRGQDVALRCDPISGHVSLYWYRQALGQGPEFLTYFNYEAQQDKSGLPNDRFSAERPEGSISTLTIQRTEQRDSAMYRCASSRTGLTEQYFGPGTRLTVT.